A selection of T cell receptor beta chains follows, all from one sample in a study of PD-L1 blockade in urothelial cancer. Data came from immunoSEQ multiplex PCR; TCRdb stores just in-frame clones and leaves some out. The table includes about 30,000 clones, roughly 80% detected once. Sequenced here: PBMCs, sampled around atezolizumab (anti-PD-L1) treatment. The source of these receptors is an older man with urothelial cancer. Both conserved end residues are part of each CDR3. Fields, in order: J gene, clone size, V gene, D gene, CDR3 protein, CDR3 DNA. The D gene is left open where the match is weak. Where a row states a size, it is once, few, many or the class of an expanded clone; other rows omit it.

TRBJ1-4 NA TRBV6-4 NA CASSATGTPNEKLFF TGTGCCAGCAGCGCAACAGGGACACCTAATGAAAAACTGTTTTTT
TRBJ2-1 NA TRBV4-1 TRBD2 CASRGLAHNEQFF TGCGCCAGCAGGGGACTAGCCCACAATGAGCAGTTCTTC
TRBJ2-5 NA TRBV7-6 TRBD2 CASSLSGSRVETQYF TGTGCCAGCAGCCTAAGCGGGAGCAGGGTTGAGACCCAGTACTTC
TRBJ2-1 NA TRBV9 TRBD1 CASNGQGVGEQFF TGTGCCAGCAACGGACAGGGGGTCGGGGAGCAGTTCTTC
TRBJ1-3 NA TRBV28 NA CASSWRDFGSGNTIYF TGTGCCAGCAGTTGGAGGGACTTCGGCTCTGGAAACACCATATATTTT
TRBJ1-4 NA TRBV2 TRBD1 CASRGWRQGYEKLFF TGTGCCAGCAGGGGGTGGAGACAGGGGTATGAAAAACTGTTTTTT
TRBJ1-2 NA TRBV19 NA CASSITAVGYTF TGTGCCAGTAGTATAACGGCGGTAGGCTACACCTTC
TRBJ1-2 NA TRBV5-6 NA CASSLLQRSYTF TGTGCCAGCAGCTTGTTACAGCGGAGTTACACCTTC
TRBJ1-2 NA TRBV4-1 NA CASSQDWNSPGGYTF TGCGCCAGCAGCCAAGATTGGAACAGCCCGGGAGGCTACACCTTC
TRBJ1-1 NA TRBV28 NA CASRTLGVVSEAFF TGTGCCAGCAGGACGTTAGGAGTGGTCTCTGAAGCTTTCTTT
TRBJ2-5 NA TRBV21-1 NA CASVRETQYF TGTGCCAGCGTGAGAGAGACCCAGTACTTC
TRBJ2-6 NA TRBV9 NA CASSLTGANVLTF TGTGCCAGCAGCCTGACAGGGGCCAACGTCCTGACTTTC
TRBJ1-2 once TRBV5-5 NA CASSPLGVEGYTF TGTGCCAGCAGCCCCTTAGGGGTTGAGGGCTACACCTTC
TRBJ1-1 NA TRBV21-1 NA CASSKVGTMNTEAFF TGTGCCAGCAGCAAAGTTGGCACTATGAACACTGAAGCTTTCTTT
TRBJ1-2 NA TRBV27 TRBD1 CASRSLDRGQSGYTF TGTGCCAGCAGGTCACTTGACAGGGGGCAGAGTGGCTACACCTTC
TRBJ1-1 NA TRBV5-1 NA CASSSGGRGTEAFF TGCGCCAGCAGCTCGGGGGGGCGAGGCACTGAAGCTTTCTTT
TRBJ1-1 NA TRBV6-1 NA CASSHSGAGTEAFF TGTGCCAGCAGCCACTCAGGGGCGGGCACTGAAGCTTTCTTT
TRBJ1-2 NA TRBV27 NA CASSLRGLGGYTF TGTGCCAGCAGTTTACGGGGGTTGGGTGGCTACACCTTC
TRBJ1-1 NA TRBV2 NA CASRQAQMNTEAFF TGTGCCAGCAGACAGGCCCAAATGAACACTGAAGCTTTCTTT
TRBJ2-7 NA TRBV28 NA CASSEQGYYEQYF TGTGCCAGTTCGGAACAGGGATATTACGAGCAGTACTTC
TRBJ1-1 NA TRBV5-4 TRBD1 CASSRPGTGGTEAFF TGTGCCAGCAGCAGACCCGGGACAGGGGGAACTGAAGCTTTCTTT
TRBJ2-3 NA TRBV5-5 TRBD2 CASVPGGTTADTQYF TGTGCCAGCGTTCCTGGCGGGACTACGGCAGATACGCAGTATTTT
TRBJ2-2 NA TRBV6-1 TRBD2 CASSDHGLAGVTGELFF TGTGCCAGCAGTGACCACGGACTAGCGGGGGTTACCGGGGAGCTGTTTTTT
TRBJ2-1 NA TRBV4-1 TRBD1 CASSQDHRTGVEQFF TGCGCCAGCAGCCAAGATCACCGGACAGGGGTTGAGCAGTTCTTC
TRBJ1-6 few TRBV5-4 TRBD1 CAYSRQGDSPLHF TGTGCCTACAGCCGACAGGGGGACTCACCCCTCCACTTT
TRBJ1-4 NA TRBV29-1 TRBD1 CSVPMGQAGEKLFF TGCAGCGTCCCAATGGGACAGGCGGGAGAAAAACTGTTTTTT
TRBJ2-7 once TRBV5-1 NA CASSFLSSYEQYF TGCGCCAGCAGCTTCCTGAGCTCCTACGAGCAGTACTTC
TRBJ2-1 NA TRBV5-4 TRBD2 CASSFVASGYNEQFF TGTGCCAGCAGCTTCGTCGCTAGCGGGTACAATGAGCAGTTCTTC
TRBJ1-2 NA TRBV7-9 NA CASSFPGSYGYTF TGTGCCAGCAGCTTTCCAGGAAGCTATGGCTACACCTTC
TRBJ2-1 NA TRBV6-5 NA CASSRTSTTYNEQFF TGTGCCAGCAGTCGAACTAGCACCACCTACAATGAGCAGTTCTTC
TRBJ2-1 once TRBV9 TRBD1 CASSLWTGGASYNEQFF TGTGCCAGCAGCCTTTGGACAGGGGGCGCGTCCTACAATGAGCAGTTCTTC
TRBJ2-1 NA TRBV5-1 TRBD1 CASSLRTGLGNEQFF TGCGCCAGCAGCCTAAGGACAGGACTGGGGAATGAGCAGTTCTTC
TRBJ1-2 NA TRBV6-1 NA CASSDRPTTNYGYTF TGTGCCAGCAGTGATCGTCCAACTACTAACTATGGCTACACCTTC
TRBJ1-2 NA TRBV9 NA CASSVEGRASGYTF TGTGCCAGCAGCGTTGAGGGAAGGGCTTCTGGCTACACCTTC
TRBJ2-7 few TRBV11-2 TRBD2 CASSSGLAGSYEQYF TGTGCCAGCAGCTCCGGGCTAGCGGGGTCCTACGAGCAGTACTTC
TRBJ1-4 NA TRBV2 TRBD1 CASSGGQGTEKLFF TGTGCCAGCAGTGGGGGACAGGGCACCGAAAAACTGTTTTTT
TRBJ1-5 NA TRBV19 TRBD1 CASSIQGASQPQHF TGTGCCAGTAGTATACAGGGGGCCTCGCAGCCCCAGCATTTT
TRBJ1-5 few TRBV2 NA CASSASEDQPQHF TGTGCCAGCTCAGCTTCTGAGGATCAGCCCCAGCATTTT
TRBJ2-1 NA TRBV7-6 NA CASSLAGEFDEQFF TGTGCCAGCAGCTTAGCGGGAGAATTCGATGAGCAGTTCTTC
TRBJ2-5 few TRBV19 NA CASSTFFGTVETQYF TGTGCCAGTAGTACATTTTTCGGTACGGTAGAGACCCAGTACTTC
TRBJ1-2 NA TRBV19 NA CASSQQGNYGYTF TGTGCCAGTAGTCAACAGGGAAACTATGGCTACACCTTC
TRBJ2-5 NA TRBV9 NA CASSAGETQYF TGTGCCAGCAGCGCGGGAGAGACCCAGTACTTC
TRBJ2-3 NA TRBV5-4 TRBD2 CASSLGGGEASDTQYF TGTGCCAGCAGCTTGGGGGGGGGTGAAGCCTCAGATACGCAGTATTTT
TRBJ1-2 NA TRBV19 TRBD1 CASSMGTGDGYTF TGTGCCAGTAGTATGGGGACAGGCGATGGCTACACCTTC
TRBJ1-4 NA TRBV7-9 TRBD1 CASSLARTGNEKLFF TGTGCCAGCAGCTTAGCCCGGACAGGGAATGAAAAACTGTTTTTT
TRBJ2-1 NA TRBV7-3 NA CASSSGGPPDEQFF TGTGCCAGCAGCTCGGGGGGCCCACCGGATGAGCAGTTCTTC
TRBJ1-3 NA TRBV7-6 TRBD1 CASSLPTGDPGGNTIYF TGTGCCAGCAGCTTACCGACAGGGGACCCAGGCGGAAACACCATATATTTT
TRBJ1-1 NA TRBV6-6 NA CASSYGAGNTEAFF TGTGCCAGCAGTTACGGGGCAGGGAACACTGAAGCTTTCTTT
TRBJ2-1 NA TRBV6-1 TRBD1 CASSAGTVSYNEQFF TGTGCCAGCAGTGCAGGGACAGTCTCCTACAATGAGCAGTTCTTC
TRBJ1-2 NA TRBV5-1 TRBD1 CASSLEGQGSGGYTF TGCGCCAGCAGCTTGGAGGGACAGGGATCGGGCGGCTACACCTTC